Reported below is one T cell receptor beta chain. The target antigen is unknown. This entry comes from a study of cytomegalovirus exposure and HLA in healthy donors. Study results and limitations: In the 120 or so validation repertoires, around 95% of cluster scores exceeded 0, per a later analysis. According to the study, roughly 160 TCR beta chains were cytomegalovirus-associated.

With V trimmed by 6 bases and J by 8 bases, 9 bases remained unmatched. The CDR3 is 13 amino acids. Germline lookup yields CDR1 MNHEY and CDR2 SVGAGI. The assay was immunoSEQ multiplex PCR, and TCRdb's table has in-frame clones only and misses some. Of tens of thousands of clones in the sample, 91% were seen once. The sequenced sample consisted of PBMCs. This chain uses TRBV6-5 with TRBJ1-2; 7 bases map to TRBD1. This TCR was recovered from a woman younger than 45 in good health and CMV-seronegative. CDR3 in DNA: TGTGCCAGCAGCCCGGAGGGGGCGCTGGGCTACACCTTC. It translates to CASSPEGALGYTF.